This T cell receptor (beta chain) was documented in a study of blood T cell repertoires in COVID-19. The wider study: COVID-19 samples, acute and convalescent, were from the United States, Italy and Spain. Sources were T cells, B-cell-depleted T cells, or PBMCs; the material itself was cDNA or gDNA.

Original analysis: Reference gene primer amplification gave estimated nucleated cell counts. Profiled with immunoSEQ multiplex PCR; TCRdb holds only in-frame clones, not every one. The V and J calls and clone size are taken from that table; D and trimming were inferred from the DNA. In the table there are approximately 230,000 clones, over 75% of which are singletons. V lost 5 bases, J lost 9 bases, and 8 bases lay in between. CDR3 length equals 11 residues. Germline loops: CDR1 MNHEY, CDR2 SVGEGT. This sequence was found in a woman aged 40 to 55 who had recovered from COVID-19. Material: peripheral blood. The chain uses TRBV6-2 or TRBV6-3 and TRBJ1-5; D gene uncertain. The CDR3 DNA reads TGTGCCAGCAGTAGCGGCGGGCCCCAGCATTTT. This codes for CASSSGGPQHF.